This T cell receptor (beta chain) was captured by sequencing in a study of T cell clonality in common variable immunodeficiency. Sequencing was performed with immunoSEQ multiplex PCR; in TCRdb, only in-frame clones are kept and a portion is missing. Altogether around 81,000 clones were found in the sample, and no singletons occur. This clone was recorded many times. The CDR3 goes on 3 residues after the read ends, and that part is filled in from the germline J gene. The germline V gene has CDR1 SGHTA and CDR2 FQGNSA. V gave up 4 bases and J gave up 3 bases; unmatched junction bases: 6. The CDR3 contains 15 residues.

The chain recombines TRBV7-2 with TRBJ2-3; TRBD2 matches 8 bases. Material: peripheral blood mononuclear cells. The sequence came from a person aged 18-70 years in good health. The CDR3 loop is CASSSGGAGTDTQYF. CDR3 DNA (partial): TGTGCCAGCAGCTCCGGGGGGGCCGGAACAGATACG. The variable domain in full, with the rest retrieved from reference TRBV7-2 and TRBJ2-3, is GAGVSQSPSNKVTEKGKDVELRCDPISGHTALYWYRQSLGQGLEFLIYFQGNSAPDKSGLPSDRFSAERTGGSVSTLTIQRTQQEDSAVYLCASSSGGAGTDTQYFGPGTRLTVL.